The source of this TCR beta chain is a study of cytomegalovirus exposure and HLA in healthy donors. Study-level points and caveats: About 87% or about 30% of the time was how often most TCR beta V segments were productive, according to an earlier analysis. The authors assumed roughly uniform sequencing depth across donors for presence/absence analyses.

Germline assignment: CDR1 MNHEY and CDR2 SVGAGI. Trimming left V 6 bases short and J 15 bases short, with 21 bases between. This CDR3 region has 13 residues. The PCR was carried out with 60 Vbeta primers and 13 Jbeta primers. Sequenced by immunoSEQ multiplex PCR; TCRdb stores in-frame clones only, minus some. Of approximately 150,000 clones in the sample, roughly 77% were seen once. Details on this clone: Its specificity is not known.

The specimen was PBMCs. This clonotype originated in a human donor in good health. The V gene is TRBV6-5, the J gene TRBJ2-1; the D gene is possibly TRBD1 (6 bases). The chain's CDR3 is CASSQTQGHGTFF. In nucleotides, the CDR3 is TGTGCCAGCAGCCAAACTCAGGGGCACGGTACGTTCTTC.